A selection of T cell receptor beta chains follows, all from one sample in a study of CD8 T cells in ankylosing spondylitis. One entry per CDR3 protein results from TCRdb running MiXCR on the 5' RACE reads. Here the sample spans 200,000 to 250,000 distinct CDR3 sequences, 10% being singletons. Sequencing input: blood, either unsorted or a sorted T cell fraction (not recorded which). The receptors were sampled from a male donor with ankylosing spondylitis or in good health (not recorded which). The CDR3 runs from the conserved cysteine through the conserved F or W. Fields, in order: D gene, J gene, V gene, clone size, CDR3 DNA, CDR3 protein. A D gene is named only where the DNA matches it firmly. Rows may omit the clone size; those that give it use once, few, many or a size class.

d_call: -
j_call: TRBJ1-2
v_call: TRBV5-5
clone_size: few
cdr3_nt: TGTGCCAGCAGCTCGCGGACAGATAACTATGGCTACACCTTC
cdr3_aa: CASSSRTDNYGYTF

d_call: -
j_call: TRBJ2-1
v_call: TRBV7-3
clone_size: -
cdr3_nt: TGTGCCAGCAGCTTAGCGGGGATCAACAATGAGCAGTTCTTC
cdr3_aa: CASSLAGINNEQFF

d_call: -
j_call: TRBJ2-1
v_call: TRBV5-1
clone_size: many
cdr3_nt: TGCGCCAGCAGCTTGGATAGCGGAACCTACAATGAGCAGTTCTTC
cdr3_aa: CASSLDSGTYNEQFF

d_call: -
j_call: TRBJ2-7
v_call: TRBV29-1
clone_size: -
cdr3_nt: TGCAGCGTTGGCGAAGGCTACCGAGAGCAGTACTTC
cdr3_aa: CSVGEGYREQYF

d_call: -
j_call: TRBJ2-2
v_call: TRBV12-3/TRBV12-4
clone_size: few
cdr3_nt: TGTGCCAGCAGCCCGCTAGTTAACACCGGGGAGCTGTTTTTT
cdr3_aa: CASSPLVNTGELFF

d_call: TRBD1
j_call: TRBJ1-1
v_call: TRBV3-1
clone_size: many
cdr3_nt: TGTGCCAGCAGCTACGGGACAGGCACTGAAGCTTTCTTT
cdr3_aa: CASSYGTGTEAFF

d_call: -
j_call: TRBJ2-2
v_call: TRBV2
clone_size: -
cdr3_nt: TGTGCCAGTAAGGGGCAGGGGCACACCGGGGAGCTGTTTTTT
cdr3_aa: CASKGQGHTGELFF

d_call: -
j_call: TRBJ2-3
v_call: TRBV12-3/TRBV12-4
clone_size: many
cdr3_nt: TGTGCCAGCATGCTTGTAGATACGCAGTATTTT
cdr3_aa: CASMLVDTQYF

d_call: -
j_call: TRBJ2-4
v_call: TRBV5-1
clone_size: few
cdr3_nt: TGCGCCAGCAGAGGAGGGAACATTCAGTACTTC
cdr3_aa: CASRGGNIQYF

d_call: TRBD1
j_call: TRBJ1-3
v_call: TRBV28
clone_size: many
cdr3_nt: TGTGCCAGCCTCAAGGACAGGGCGTTGTATACCCCCTCTGGAAACACCATATATTTT
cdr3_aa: CASLKDRALYTPSGNTIYF

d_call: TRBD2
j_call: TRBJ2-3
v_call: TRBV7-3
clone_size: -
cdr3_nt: TGTGCCAGCAGCTTAACCCTAGCGGGGGCCACAGCAGATACGCAGTATTTT
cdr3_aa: CASSLTLAGATADTQYF

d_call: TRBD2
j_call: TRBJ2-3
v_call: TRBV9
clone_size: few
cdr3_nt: TGTGCCAGCAGCGTAGGGGGGACTAGCGGCACAGATACGCAGTATTTT
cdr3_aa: CASSVGGTSGTDTQYF

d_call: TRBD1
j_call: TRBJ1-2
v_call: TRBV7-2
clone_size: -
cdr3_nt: TGTGCCAGCAGCTTGGGGACAGGGGTCATGGGGGGCTACACCTTC
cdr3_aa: CASSLGTGVMGGYTF

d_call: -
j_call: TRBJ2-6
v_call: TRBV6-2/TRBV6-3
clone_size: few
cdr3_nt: TGTGCCAGCAGTTACCGGGACGGGAGTCACTATGGGGCCAACGTCCTGACTTTC
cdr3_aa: CASSYRDGSHYGANVLTF

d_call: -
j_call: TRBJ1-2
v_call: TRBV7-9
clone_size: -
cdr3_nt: TGTGCCAGCAGCTCCCTTATTTCTGGCTACACCTTC
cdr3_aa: CASSSLISGYTF

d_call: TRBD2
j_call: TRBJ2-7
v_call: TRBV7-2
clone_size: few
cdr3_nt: TGTGCCAGCAGCTTAGTTTCAGCGGGGGGTCCGGAGCAGTACTTC
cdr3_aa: CASSLVSAGGPEQYF

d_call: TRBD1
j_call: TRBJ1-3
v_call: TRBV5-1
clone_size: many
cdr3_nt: TGCGCCAGCAGCTTGCAGGGGGCGGCTGGAAACACCATATATTTT
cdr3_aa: CASSLQGAAGNTIYF

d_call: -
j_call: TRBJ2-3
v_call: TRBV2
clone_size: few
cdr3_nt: TGTGCCAGCAGACTAGGCACCATAGCGGCAGATACGCAGTATTTT
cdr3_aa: CASRLGTIAADTQYF

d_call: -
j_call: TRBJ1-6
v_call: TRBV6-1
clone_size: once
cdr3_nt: TGTGCCAGCAGTGAAGTCTTGGGGATCAATTCACCCCTCCCCTTT
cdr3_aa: CASSEVLGINSPLPF

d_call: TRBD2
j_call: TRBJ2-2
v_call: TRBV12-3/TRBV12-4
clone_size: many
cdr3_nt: TGTGCCAGCATTGGGACTAATCCCCACCCCGGGGAGCTGTTTTTT
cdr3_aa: CASIGTNPHPGELFF